A selection of T cell receptor beta chains follows, all from one sample in a study of early T cells in non-severe SARS-CoV-2 infection. Via MiXCR, TCRdb re-called the 5' RACE reads, giving one row per CDR3 protein. The sample lists about 80,000 distinct CDR3 sequences; 11% were seen once. Source material: whole blood. The receptors derive from an adult who was a healthcare worker with PCR-confirmed SARS-CoV-2 infection or an uninfected control (not recorded which). Each CDR3 is given with its conserved first and last residue. D genes are given only for firm matches. Size tells how often a clone was seen (once, few, many) or the class of an expanded clone, and some rows leave it out.

v_call	d_call	clone_size	j_call	cdr3_aa	cdr3_nt
TRBV11-3	TRBD2	-	TRBJ2-5	CASSKFSGGGETQYF	TGTGCCAGCAGCAAATTTAGCGGGGGAGGGGAGACCCAGTACTTC
TRBV20-1	-	many	TRBJ2-3	CSAPMGDGTDTQYF	TGCAGTGCTCCGATGGGGGACGGCACAGATACGCAGTATTTT
TRBV12-3/TRBV12-4	-	many	TRBJ2-3	CATQGLDTQYF	TGTGCCACCCAAGGGTTGGATACGCAGTATTTT
TRBV6-8	-	few	TRBJ2-7	CASPSCEQYF	TGTGCCAGTCCCTCTTGTGAGCAGTACTTC
TRBV7-2	TRBD1	-	TRBJ1-1	CASSLADRANTEAFF	TGTGCCAGCAGCTTAGCTGACAGGGCGAACACTGAAGCTTTCTTT
TRBV5-4	TRBD1	many	TRBJ1-6	CASSQQGARSPLHF	TGTGCCAGCAGCCAACAGGGGGCGCGATCACCCCTCCACTTT
TRBV21-1	-	many	TRBJ2-3	CASSKALSEDSSTDTQYF	TGTGCCAGCAGCAAAGCGCTTTCGGAGGACTCTAGCACAGATACGCAGTATTTT
TRBV7-6	-	many	TRBJ2-1	CASSYQGPLAQFF	TGTGCCAGCAGCTACCAGGGACCGCTAGCGCAGTTCTTC
TRBV5-1	TRBD1	many	TRBJ1-2	CASRETGSGYGYTF	TGCGCCAGCAGGGAGACAGGGTCAGGCTATGGCTACACCTTC
TRBV20-1	-	-	TRBJ1-5	CSAIGDTNQPQHF	TGCAGTGCTATAGGGGACACCAATCAGCCCCAGCATTTT
TRBV6-1	-	few	TRBJ2-1	CASSEAIPNEQFF	TGTGCCAGCAGTGAAGCTATCCCCAATGAGCAGTTCTTC
TRBV10-3	-	many	TRBJ2-2	CAISESVGKGAGELFF	TGTGCCATCAGTGAGTCTGTCGGGAAGGGTGCCGGGGAGCTGTTTTTT
TRBV5-1	-	-	TRBJ2-7	CASSFGGSSSYEQYF	TGCGCCAGCAGCTTTGGGGGCTCCAGCTCCTACGAGCAGTACTTC
TRBV7-2	TRBD2	many	TRBJ2-1	CASSLTGTSGYNEQFF	TGTGCCAGCAGCTTAACCGGGACTAGCGGTTACAATGAGCAGTTCTTC
TRBV20-1	TRBD2	many	TRBJ2-1	CSASPIAGGTYNEQFF	TGCAGTGCTTCGCCTATTGCCGGGGGGACTTACAATGAGCAGTTCTTC
TRBV30	-	few	TRBJ1-4	CASTQTANEKLFF	TGTGCCTCCACACAGACCGCCAATGAAAAACTGTTTTTT
TRBV30	TRBD2	few	TRBJ2-1	CASTSVGGVGEQFF	TGTGCCTCAACTAGCGTCGGGGGGGTTGGTGAGCAGTTCTTC
TRBV11-2	TRBD2	many	TRBJ2-2	CASSFFARGATGELFF	TGTGCCAGCAGCTTCTTCGCGCGGGGGGCCACCGGGGAGCTGTTTTTT
TRBV2	-	few	TRBJ2-7	CAINRDYEQYF	TGTGCCATTAACAGGGACTACGAGCAGTACTTC
TRBV3-1	TRBD2	many	TRBJ2-3	CASSQDLGTSIVNTQYF	TGTGCCAGCAGCCAAGATCTAGGGACTAGCATCGTAAATACGCAGTATTTT
TRBV5-1	TRBD1	few	TRBJ1-6	CASSFGQGAYSPLHF	TGCGCCAGCAGCTTCGGACAGGGGGCTTATTCACCCCTCCACTTT
TRBV18	-	-	TRBJ1-1	CASSPFAGDVTEAFF	TGTGCCAGCTCACCATTTGCCGGGGATGTCACTGAAGCTTTCTTT
TRBV6-1	TRBD1	few	TRBJ1-2	CASKTLGQGRVGNYGYTF	TGTGCCAGCAAGACCCTTGGACAGGGTCGGGTTGGGAACTATGGCTACACCTTC
TRBV9	TRBD1	-	TRBJ1-1	CASSVETGVTEAFF	TGTGCCAGCAGCGTAGAGACAGGGGTCACTGAAGCTTTCTTT
TRBV6-1	-	-	TRBJ1-3	CASSPSGTPTGNTIYF	TGTGCCAGCAGCCCGTCCGGGACACCCACTGGAAACACCATATATTTT
TRBV4-3	TRBD1	many	TRBJ2-7	CASSQSATGTSYEQYF	TGCGCCAGCAGCCAGTCAGCGACAGGGACCTCCTACGAGCAGTACTTC
TRBV7-2	-	many	TRBJ1-3	CASSSSPGQLSGNTIYF	TGTGCCAGCAGCTCCTCCCCCGGACAGCTCTCTGGAAACACCATATATTTT
TRBV4-1	TRBD2	-	TRBJ2-5	CASAFLGEGETQYF	TGCGCCAGCGCGTTTCTGGGGGAGGGAGAGACCCAGTACTTC
TRBV21-1	-	many	TRBJ1-5	CASRKPPRGPDNQPQHF	TGTGCCAGCAGGAAACCCCCCAGGGGGCCCGATAATCAGCCCCAGCATTTT
TRBV20-1	TRBD1	medium-sized	TRBJ1-5	CSARDPGTGGLEAQHF	TGCAGTGCTAGAGATCCCGGGACAGGGGGCCTTGAGGCCCAGCATTTT
TRBV29-1	-	-	TRBJ2-7	CSVGGTLVGYEQYF	TGCAGCGTTGGCGGGACTCTCGTCGGATACGAGCAGTACTTC
TRBV10-1	TRBD2	-	TRBJ2-7	CASGDYNYEQYF	TGCGCCAGCGGGGACTACAACTACGAGCAGTACTTC
TRBV13	TRBD1	many	TRBJ2-7	CASSLVGQGEGSYEQYF	TGTGCCAGCAGCTTAGTCGGACAGGGAGAGGGTTCCTACGAGCAGTACTTC
TRBV6-6	TRBD2	-	TRBJ2-7	CASSYQPSGGASEQYF	TGTGCCAGCAGTTACCAACCTAGCGGGGGGGCCTCAGAGCAGTACTTC
TRBV7-6	-	many	TRBJ2-3	CASSLGWSTDTQYF	TGTGCCAGCAGCTTAGGATGGAGCACAGATACGCAGTATTTT
TRBV6-6	-	-	TRBJ2-7	CASSLYKEQYF	TGTGCCAGCAGTCTCTATAAAGAGCAGTACTTC
TRBV27	TRBD1	many	TRBJ1-1	CASSSDRENTEAFF	TGTGCCAGCAGTTCAGACAGGGAGAACACTGAAGCTTTCTTT
TRBV7-9	TRBD2	few	TRBJ2-3	CASSLRLAGDDTQYF	TGTGCCAGCAGCTTAAGGCTAGCGGGGGATGATACGCAGTATTTT
TRBV11-2	-	many	TRBJ2-3	CASSLIQGGGASTQYF	TGTGCCAGCAGCTTAATACAAGGTGGGGGGGCCAGTACGCAGTATTTT
TRBV7-9	TRBD2	few	TRBJ2-3	CASSFSGTSGYTDTQYF	TGTGCCAGCAGCTTTTCCGGGACTAGCGGATACACAGATACGCAGTATTTT
TRBV4-3	-	-	TRBJ1-5	CASSQDGGLGPQHF	TGCGCCAGCAGCCAAGATGGGGGGTTAGGGCCCCAGCATTTT